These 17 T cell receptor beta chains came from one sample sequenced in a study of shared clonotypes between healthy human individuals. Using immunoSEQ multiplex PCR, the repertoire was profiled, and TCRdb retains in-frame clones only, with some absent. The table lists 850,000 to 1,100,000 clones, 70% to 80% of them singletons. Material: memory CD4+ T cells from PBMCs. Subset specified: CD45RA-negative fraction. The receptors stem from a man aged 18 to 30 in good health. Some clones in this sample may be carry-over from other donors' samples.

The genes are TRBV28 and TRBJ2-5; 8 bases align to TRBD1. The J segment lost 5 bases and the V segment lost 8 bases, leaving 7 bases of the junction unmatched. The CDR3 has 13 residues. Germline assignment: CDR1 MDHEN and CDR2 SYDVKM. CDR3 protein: CASRTGGWETQYF. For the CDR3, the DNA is TGTGCCAGCCGCACAGGGGGTTGGGAGACCCAGTACTTC.

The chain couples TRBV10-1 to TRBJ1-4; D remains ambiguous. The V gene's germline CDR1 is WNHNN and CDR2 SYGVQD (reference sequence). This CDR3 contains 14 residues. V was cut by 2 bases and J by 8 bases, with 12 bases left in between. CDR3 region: CASSERWGGEKLFF. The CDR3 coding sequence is TGCGCCAGCAGTGAGAGGTGGGGAGGCGAAAAACTGTTTTTT.

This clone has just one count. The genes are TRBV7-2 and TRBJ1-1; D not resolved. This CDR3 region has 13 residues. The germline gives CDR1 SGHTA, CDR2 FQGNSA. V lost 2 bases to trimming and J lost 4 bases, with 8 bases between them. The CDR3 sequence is CASSLHGLTEAFF. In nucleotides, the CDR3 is TGTGCCAGCAGCTTACACGGACTCACTGAAGCTTTCTTT.

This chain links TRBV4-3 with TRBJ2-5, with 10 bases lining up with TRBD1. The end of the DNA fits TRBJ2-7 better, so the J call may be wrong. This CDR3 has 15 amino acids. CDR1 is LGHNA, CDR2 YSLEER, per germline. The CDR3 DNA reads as TGCGCCAGCAGCCGAACCCGGGACAGGGGCCACGAGCAGTACTTC. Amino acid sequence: CASSRTRDRGHEQYF.

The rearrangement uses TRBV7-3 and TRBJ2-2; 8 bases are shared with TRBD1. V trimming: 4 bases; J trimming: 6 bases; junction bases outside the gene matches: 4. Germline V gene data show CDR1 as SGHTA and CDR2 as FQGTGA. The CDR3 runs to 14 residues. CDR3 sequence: CASSSDRGSGELFF. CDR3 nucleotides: TGTGCCAGCAGCTCTGACAGGGGTTCCGGGGAGCTGTTTTTT.

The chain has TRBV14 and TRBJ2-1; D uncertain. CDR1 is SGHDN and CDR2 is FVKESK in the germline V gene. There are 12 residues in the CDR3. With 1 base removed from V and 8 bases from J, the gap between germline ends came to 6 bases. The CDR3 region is CASSQVKHEQFF. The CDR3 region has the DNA TGTGCCAGCAGCCAAGTAAAGCATGAGCAGTTCTTC.

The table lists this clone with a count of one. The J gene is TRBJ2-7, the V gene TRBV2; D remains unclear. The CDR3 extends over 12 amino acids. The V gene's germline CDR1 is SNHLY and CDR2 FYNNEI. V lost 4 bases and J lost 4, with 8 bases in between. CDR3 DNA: TGTGCCAGCAGTGGGGAACAGTACGAGCAGTACTTC. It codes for CASSGEQYEQYF.

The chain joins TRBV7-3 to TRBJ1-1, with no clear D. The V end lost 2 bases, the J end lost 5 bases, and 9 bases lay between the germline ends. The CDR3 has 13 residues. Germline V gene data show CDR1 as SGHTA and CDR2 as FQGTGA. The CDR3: CASSLDGITEAFF. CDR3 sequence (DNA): TGTGCCAGCAGCTTAGACGGAATTACTGAAGCTTTCTTT.

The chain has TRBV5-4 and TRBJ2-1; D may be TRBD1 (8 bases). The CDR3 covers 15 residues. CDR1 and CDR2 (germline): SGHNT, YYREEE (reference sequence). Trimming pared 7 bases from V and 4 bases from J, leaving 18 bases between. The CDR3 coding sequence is TGTGCCAGCTCTCCCGGGGGGACAGGATACAATGAGCAGTTCTTC. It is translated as CASSPGGTGYNEQFF. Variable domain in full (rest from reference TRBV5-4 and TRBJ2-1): ETGVTQSPTHLIKTRGQQVTLRCSSQSGHNTVSWYQQALGQGPQFIFQYYREEENGRGNFPPRFSGLQFPNYSSELNVNALELDDSALYLCASSPGGTGYNEQFFGPGTRLTVL.

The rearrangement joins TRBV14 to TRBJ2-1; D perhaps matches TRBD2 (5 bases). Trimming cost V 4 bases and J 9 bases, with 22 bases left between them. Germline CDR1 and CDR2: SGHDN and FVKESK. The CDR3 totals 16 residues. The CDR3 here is CASSPLSSAEAGEQFF. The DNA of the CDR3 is TGTGCCAGCAGCCCGCTATCATCAGCGGAGGCCGGTGAGCAGTTCTTC.

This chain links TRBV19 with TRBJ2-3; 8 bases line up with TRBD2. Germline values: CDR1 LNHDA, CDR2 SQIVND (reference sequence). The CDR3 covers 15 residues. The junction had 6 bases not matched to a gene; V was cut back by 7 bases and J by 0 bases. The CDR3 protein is CASNMASGSTDTQYF. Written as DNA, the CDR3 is TGTGCCAGTAATATGGCTAGCGGGAGCACAGATACGCAGTATTTT. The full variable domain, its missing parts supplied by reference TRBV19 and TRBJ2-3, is DGGITQSPKYLFRKEGQNVTLSCEQNLNHDAMYWYRQDPGQGLRLIYYSQIVNDFQKGDIAEGYSVSREKKESFPLTVTSAQKNPTAFYLCASNMASGSTDTQYFGPGTRLTVL.

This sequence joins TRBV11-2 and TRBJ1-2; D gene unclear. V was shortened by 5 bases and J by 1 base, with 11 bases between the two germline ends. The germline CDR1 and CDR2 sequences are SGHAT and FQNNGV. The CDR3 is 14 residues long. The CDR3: CASSPGVNNYGYTF. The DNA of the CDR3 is TGTGCCAGCAGCCCCGGGGTGAATAACTATGGCTACACCTTC.

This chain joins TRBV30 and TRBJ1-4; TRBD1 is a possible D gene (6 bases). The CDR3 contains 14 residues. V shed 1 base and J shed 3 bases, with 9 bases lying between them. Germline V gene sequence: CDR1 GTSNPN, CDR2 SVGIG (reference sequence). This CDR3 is CAWSGGGPNEKLFF. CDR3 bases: TGTGCCTGGAGTGGCGGGGGGCCTAATGAAAAACTGTTTTTT.

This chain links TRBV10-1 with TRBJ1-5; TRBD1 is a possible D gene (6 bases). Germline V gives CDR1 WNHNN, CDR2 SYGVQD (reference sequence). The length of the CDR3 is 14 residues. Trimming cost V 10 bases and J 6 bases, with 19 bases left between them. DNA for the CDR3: TGCGCCATCCCAGGAACAGTCAGGGGTCAGCCCCAGCATTTT. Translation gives CAIPGTVRGQPQHF.

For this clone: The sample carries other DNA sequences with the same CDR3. CDR3 sequence reads: CATSRDPNQPQHF. The CDR3 DNA follows: TGTGCCACCAGCAGAGATCCCAATCAGCCCCAGCATTTT. The chain uses TRBV15 and TRBJ1-5, with unresolved D. Germline lookup yields CDR1 LNHNV and CDR2 YYDKDF (reference sequence). The V end was cut by 0 bases, the J end by 3 bases, with 3 bases between. The CDR3 extends over 13 amino acids.

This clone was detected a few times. Written as DNA, the CDR3 is TGTGCCAGCATGACCCGGGAGTGGTTCGAGCAGTACTTC. Its translation is CASMTREWFEQYF. J is TRBJ2-7 and V is TRBV6-1, with a possible D match to TRBD2 (6 bases). The CDR3 is 13 residues long. CDR1 MNHNS and CDR2 SASEGT come from the germline V gene. V lost 7 bases, J lost 6 bases, and 16 bases lay in between.

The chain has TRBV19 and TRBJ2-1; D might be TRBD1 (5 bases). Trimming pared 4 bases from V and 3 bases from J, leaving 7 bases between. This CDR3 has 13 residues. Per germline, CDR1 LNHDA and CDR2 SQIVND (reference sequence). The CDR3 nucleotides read TGTGCCAGTAGTACCGACAGCTACAATGAGCAGTTCTTC. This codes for CASSTDSYNEQFF.